The 12 T cell receptor beta chains presented below share a single source sample, sequenced in a study of cytomegalovirus exposure and HLA in healthy donors. Primers: 60 Vbeta forward and 13 Jbeta reverse. Libraries were prepared by immunoSEQ multiplex PCR; TCRdb keeps only in-frame clonotypes and omits some of them. The table records some 150,000 clones, roughly 75% of them present only once. The specimen was PBMCs. All receptors derive from a man between 35 and 55 years old in good health and CMV-seronegative.

This clone appeared a single time. The gene calls are TRBV4-2 and TRBJ1-2, with a weak D call TRBD1 (6 bases). The CDR3 length is 15 residues. CDR1 and CDR2 (germline): LGHNA, YNFKEQ. The ends were cut back, 2 bases at V and 4 bases at J, with 14 bases in the middle. The DNA of the CDR3 is TGTGCCAGCAGCCAAAATTTTGGGGGCGCCTATGGCTACACCTTC. Protein product: CASSQNFGGAYGYTF.

This rearrangement joins TRBV6-5 to TRBJ2-7; D unclear. V dropped 8 bases and J dropped 4 bases, with 18 bases sitting between them. The CDR3 length is 14 residues. Germline lookup yields CDR1 MNHEY and CDR2 SVGAGI. The CDR3 loop is CASAAGTDTYEQYF. CDR3 DNA: TGTGCCAGCGCCGCCGGAACAGACACTTACGAGCAGTACTTC.

The chain carries TRBV10-3 and TRBJ2-7; the D gene is possibly TRBD2 (6 bases). Germline CDR1 is ENHRY and CDR2 is SYGVKD. The CDR3 covers 14 residues. Deletions cut 0 bases from V and 0 bases from J, with 6 bases between. Here the CDR3 DNA reads TGTGCCATCAGTGAGTCCGGGGGCTCCTACGAGCAGTACTTC. Translated, it gives CAISESGGSYEQYF.

J is TRBJ2-5 and V is TRBV27, with a possible D match to TRBD2 (6 bases). This CDR3 has 14 residues. Trimming left V 2 bases short and J 3 bases short, with 10 bases between. Per germline, CDR1 MNHEY and CDR2 SMNVEV (reference sequence). The CDR3 spells CASSLGGAEETQYF. For the CDR3, the DNA is TGTGCCAGCAGTTTAGGCGGGGCAGAAGAGACCCAGTACTTC.

This clone came up a few times. The CDR3 region is CASSDSGKQFF. The CDR3 DNA sequence: TGTGCCAGCAGTGATTCGGGTAAGCAGTTCTTC. This chain uses TRBV6-1 with TRBJ2-1; D not resolved. There are 11 residues in the CDR3. Trimming removed 3 bases from V and 11 bases from J, with 8 bases in between. The germline CDR1 and CDR2 sequences are MNHNS and SASEGT.

The V gene is TRBV6-5, the J gene TRBJ1-2, with TRBD1 as a possible D gene (5 bases). The CDR3 contains 13 residues. The germline V and J ends were trimmed by 8 bases and 4 bases, with 14 bases remaining between them. From germline, CDR1 is MNHEY and CDR2 SVGAGI. CDR3 protein: CASSDRTFYGYTF. The CDR3, as DNA: TGTGCCAGCTCAGACAGAACCTTCTATGGCTACACCTTC.

The chain carries TRBV7-6 and TRBJ2-5, with 10 bases aligning to TRBD1. This CDR3 contains 14 residues. Germline V CDR1 and CDR2: SGHVS, FNYEAQ. Unmatched junction bases numbered 3, after V lost 4 bases and J lost 4 bases. This chain's CDR3 is CASSSWTGGETQYF. The CDR3 nucleotides are TGTGCCAGCAGCTCGTGGACAGGGGGAGAGACCCAGTACTTC.

V and J are TRBV5-1 and TRBJ2-5, with 7 bases aligning to TRBD1. V dropped 1 base and J dropped 1; count of bases not matched to a gene: 4. Germline CDR1 and CDR2: SGHRS and YFSETQ. This CDR3 has 15 amino acids. CDR3 nucleotide sequence: TGCGCCAGCAGCTTGCAGCCAGGGGGCCAAGAGACCCAGTACTTC. Amino acid sequence: CASSLQPGGQETQYF. The full variable domain, in which reference TRBV5-1 and TRBJ2-5 provide the parts outside the CDR3, is KAGVTQTPRYLIKTRGQQVTLSCSPISGHRSVSWYQQTPGQGLQFLFEYFSETQRNKGNFPGRFSGRQFSNSRSEMNVSTLELGDSALYLCASSLQPGGQETQYFGPGTRLLVL.

This clone was seen only once. This chain links TRBV6-4 with TRBJ1-2; TRBD1 aligns across 8 bases. Germline-derived CDR1 and CDR2 are MRHNA and SNTAGT. The CDR3 has 15 amino acids. V shed 5 bases and J 8 bases; nucleotides not matched to a gene: 13. The DNA for the CDR3 is TGTGCCAGCAGTCCCTTCGCCGGGACAGGTTTCGGCTACACCTTC. It is translated as CASSPFAGTGFGYTF.

In DNA form, the CDR3 reads TGTGCCAGCGCCGCGAGGCAGTATTTT. Translated, it gives CASAARQYF. This chain uses TRBV21-1 with TRBJ2-3; the table calls TRBD2, which could not be checked here. TRBV21-1 counts as a pseudogene. The CDR3 spans 9 residues.

V is TRBV7-3 and J is TRBJ1-2; D is ambiguous. The CDR3 has 14 residues. Germline V CDR1 and CDR2: SGHTA, FQGTGA. The germline V and J ends were trimmed by 5 bases and 4 bases, with 14 bases remaining between them. CDR3 in DNA: TGTGCCAGCAGCCCCACCATGGGGAGCTATGGCTACACCTTC. Translated, it gives CASSPTMGSYGYTF.

A word on this clone: At the DNA level, this CDR3 is encoded by other sequences in the same sample as well. This chain joins TRBV4-1 and TRBJ1-2; 7 positions agree with TRBD1. The V and J ends lost 0 bases and 4 bases, in that order; junction bases with no gene match: 5. CDR1 and CDR2 (germline): MGHRA, YSYEKL. The CDR3 length is 15 residues. CDR3 in DNA: TGCGCCAGCAGCCAAGACCCAGGGGGGATCTATGGCTACACCTTC. Translating it yields CASSQDPGGIYGYTF.